This T cell receptor beta chain was identified during a study of T cells after posttransplantation cyclophosphamide. Cyclophosphamide on days +3 and +4 followed busulfan-fludarabine conditioning and a marrow graft. Produced via immunoSEQ multiplex PCR; TCRdb's table is partial and in-frame only. The sample presents roughly 3,800 clones, none singletons. Study outcomes and limitations: Blood and skin or GI T cell repertoires showed limited TRB overlap. Recipient CMV seropositivity and CMV reactivation strongly tracked TRB clonality. Later post-transplant blood repertoires were often dominated by donor CD8+ memory clones.

This clone was seen at least ten times. The antigen is not known. The CDR3 extends over 18 amino acids. J gave up 4 bases and V 6 bases, and 17 bases lay outside the gene matches. CDR1 is SNHLY and CDR2 is FYNNEI in the germline V gene. This receptor was taken from a female patient aged 18-30 years who received an allogeneic stem cell transplant from an unrelated donor, was CMV-positive, and had acute GVHD only. Part of the T cells may come from the graft donor. The chain has TRBV2 and TRBJ1-2; 10 bases align to TRBD1. This specimen consisted of PBMCs, obtained after allogeneic stem cell transplant with posttransplant cyclophosphamide. CDR3 nucleotides: TGTGCCAGCAGCGCTGGGACAGGGGCCGCCTGGACTAGCTATGGCTACACCTTC. Protein sequence: CASSAGTGAAWTSYGYTF. Complete variable domain (other parts from reference TRBV2 and TRBJ1-2): EPEVTQTPSHQVTQMGQEVILRCVPISNHLYFYWYRQILGQKVEFLVSFYNNEISEKSEIFDDQFSVERPDGSNFTLKIRSTKLEDSAMYFCASSAGTGAAWTSYGYTFGSGTRLTVV.